This T cell receptor (beta chain) originates from a study of T cell changes during pregnancy in multiple sclerosis. In germline, CDR1 is MDHEN, CDR2 SYDVKM. V was clipped by 6 bases and J by 4 bases, with 12 bases between them. The CDR3 covers 13 residues. Assay: immunoSEQ multiplex PCR; the TCRdb copy retains only in-frame clones and omits some. The sample lists 65,000 to 95,000 clones, 94% occurring once. The sequence derives from a female donor in good health, enrolled as a control in a pregnancy study. J is TRBJ2-5 and V is TRBV28; D gene unclear. The specimen comprised peripheral blood, sampled in the second trimester of pregnancy. The CDR3 bases are TGTGCCAGCAGCCCCCTAATGTTAGAGACCCAGTACTTC. This sequence encodes CASSPLMLETQYF.